This T cell receptor (beta chain) was recorded in a study of shared clonotypes between healthy human individuals. About the study: Donors were a couple of women and three men aged 18 to 49. Per-donor plates numbered three CD4 naive, three CD4 memory, two CD8 naive and one CD8 memory. Findings of the study overall: Non-shared clonotypes had lower generation probabilities than clonotypes shared by all four sorted-subset donors.

The CDR3 runs to 16 residues. After removal of 5 bases from V and 3 bases from J, the junction contained 8 bases not matched to a gene. Per germline, CDR1 SEHNR and CDR2 FQNEAQ (reference sequence). Deep was the level at which the assay was run. TCRdb's table, derived via immunoSEQ multiplex PCR, lists solely in-frame clones and lacks some. The sample lists some 2 million clones, 85% to 95% seen once, with about 0.13% in the top ten. Remarks on this clone: Its specificity is not known.

Sequenced sample: naive CD4+ T cells sorted from blood. Stated subset: CD45RA+ positively selected. The receptor was derived from a man younger than 35 in good health. J is TRBJ2-3 and V is TRBV7-9; TRBD2 matches at 10 bases. The DNA of the CDR3 is TGTGCCAGCAGCAGATGGGCTAGCGGGAGTACAGATACGCAGTATTTT. It encodes CASSRWASGSTDTQYF.